Each of the 12 T cell receptor beta chains below was sequenced from the same sample in a study of early T cells in non-severe SARS-CoV-2 infection. TCRdb ran MiXCR on the 5' RACE reads and lists one entry per CDR3 protein. The sample has around 30,000 distinct CDR3 sequences; roughly 5.7% are singletons. The sequenced material came from whole blood. These receptors originate from an adult who was a healthcare worker with PCR-confirmed SARS-CoV-2 infection or an uninfected control (not recorded which).

This clonotype was detected many times. The chain carries TRBV15 and TRBJ2-7; a weak D match, TRBD2 (6 bases). The germline V gene has CDR1 LNHNV and CDR2 YYDKDF (reference sequence). V lost 1 base, J lost 3 bases, and 10 bases lay in between. This CDR3 comprises 14 residues. DNA of the CDR3: TGTGCCACCAGCAGAGGACTAGACCACTACGAGCAGTACTTC. Protein: CATSRGLDHYEQYF.

In this sample, this clonotype turned up many times. J is TRBJ2-5 and V is TRBV7-3, with no clear D. CDR3 length equals 13 residues. Trimming took off 1 base at V and 6 bases at J, with 9 bases between the two ends. From germline, CDR1 is SGHTA and CDR2 FQGTGA. CDR3 nucleotides: TGTGCCAGCAGCTTAAACGCTTTAAAGACCCAGTACTTC. Its translation is CASSLNALKTQYF.

This clonotype showed up many times. The gene calls are TRBV5-6 and TRBJ2-1; 8 nucleotides agree with TRBD2. J lost 1 base, V lost 0 bases, and 9 bases had no gene match. Germline V CDR1 and CDR2: SGHDT, YYEEEE. This CDR3 region has 18 residues. The CDR3 sequence: CASSLGLAGSTSYNEQFF. The CDR3 nucleotides are TGTGCCAGCAGCTTGGGGCTAGCGGGTTCCACGTCCTACAATGAGCAGTTCTTC.

The chain combines TRBV6-5 with TRBJ2-1, with 12 bases lining up with TRBD2. The CDR3 totals 13 residues. Germline V gives CDR1 MNHEY, CDR2 SVGAGI. Trimming removed 11 bases from V and 6 bases from J; junction bases left unmatched: 5. CDR3 residues: CAAQTSGSNEQFF. The CDR3 nucleotides are TGTGCCGCCCAGACTAGCGGGAGCAATGAGCAGTTCTTC.

The V call is TRBV4-2, the J call TRBJ1-3, with D uncertain. CDR1 and CDR2 (germline): LGHNA, YNFKEQ. V was cut by 1 base and J by 1 base, with 11 bases left in between. The CDR3 sequence is 16 residues long. The CDR3 nucleotides read TGTGCCAGCAGCCAAGTTAGTCGGGGTTCTGGAAACACCATATATTTT. Amino acid sequence: CASSQVSRGSGNTIYF.

This clonotype was seen repeatedly, ten times or more. V gene TRBV28 combines with J gene TRBJ2-1; D uncertain. The CDR3 sequence is 16 residues long. Germline CDR1 MDHEN, CDR2 SYDVKM. Between the trimmed V and J ends, which lost 6 bases and 4 bases, there was a span of 19 bases. For the CDR3, the DNA is TGTGCCAGCAGCTTAGGTCGGGCCCCACCTTACAATGAGCAGTTCTTC. This gives the protein CASSLGRAPPYNEQFF. The variable domain in full, completed from reference TRBV28 and TRBJ2-1, reads DVKVTQSSRYLVKRTGEKVFLECVQDMDHENMFWYRQDPGLGLRLIYFSYDVKMKEKGDIPEGYSVSREKKERFSLILESASTNQTSMYLCASSLGRAPPYNEQFFGPGTRLTVL.

This clonotype was detected ten times or more. The chain combines TRBV11-2 with TRBJ2-3, with D perhaps TRBD2 (5 bases). Between the trimmed V and J ends, which lost 3 bases and 4 bases, there was a span of 11 bases. The CDR3 extends over 14 amino acids. Germline V gene data show CDR1 as SGHAT and CDR2 as FQNNGV. The DNA for the CDR3 is TGTGCCAGCAGCTTCTCCGGGAACCCAGATACGCAGTATTTT. Its translation: CASSFSGNPDTQYF.

The V gene is TRBV18, the J gene TRBJ2-5; 7 nucleotides align to TRBD1. From germline, CDR1 is KGHSH and CDR2 LQKENI. The junction had 7 bases not matched to a gene; V was cut back by 4 bases and J by 2 bases. There are 15 residues in the CDR3. This CDR3 is CASSLGQPRQETQYF. The CDR3 region has the DNA TGTGCCAGCTCACTGGGACAGCCGAGGCAAGAGACCCAGTACTTC. Using reference TRBV18 and TRBJ2-5 for the parts outside the CDR3, the full variable domain is NAGVMQNPRHLVRRRGQEARLRCSPMKGHSHVYWYRQLPEEGLKFMVYLQKENIIDESGMPKERFSAEFPKEGPSILRIQQVVRGDSAAYFCASSLGQPRQETQYFGPGTRLLVL.

This clonotype was counted many times. This chain uses TRBV12-3 or TRBV12-4 with TRBJ2-1; 11 bases map to TRBD2. With V trimmed by 3 bases and J by 8 bases, 9 bases remained unmatched. This CDR3 region has 16 residues. This chain's CDR3 is CASSFQLAGVGHEQFF. CDR3 nucleotide sequence: TGTGCCAGCAGTTTCCAACTAGCGGGAGTTGGCCATGAGCAGTTCTTC.

The table lists this clonotype with many counts. The rearrangement links TRBV25-1 to TRBJ1-1; TRBD1 is a possible D gene (5 bases). Germline loops: CDR1 MGHDK, CDR2 SYGVNS. This CDR3 has 14 amino acids. Trimming removed 1 base from V and 4 bases from J, with 10 bases in between. CDR3 coding DNA: TGTGCCAGCAGTGAATCAGGGAAAAGCACTGAAGCTTTCTTT. Translation: CASSESGKSTEAFF.

A remark on this clonotype: A much larger clone differs by one base, so this may be a read error. The CDR3 bases are TGTGCCAGCAGCCCCAAGGGGCAGGGGAACACTGAAGCTTTCTTT. It yields the protein CASSPKGQGNTEAFF. The chain has TRBV3-1 and TRBJ1-1, with D tentatively TRBD1 (5 bases). Germline V gene sequence: CDR1 LGHDT, CDR2 YNNKEL (reference sequence). V was shortened by 4 bases and J by 1 base, with 13 bases between the two germline ends. The CDR3 extends over 15 amino acids.

This clonotype has only a few counts. J is TRBJ1-1 and V is TRBV7-2; D is uncertain. V was clipped by 2 bases and J by 2 bases, with 9 bases between them. CDR1 and CDR2 (germline): SGHTA, FQGNSA. The CDR3 covers 14 residues. CDR3 in DNA: TGTGCCAGCAGCTTATTCGATGGTAACACTGAAGCTTTCTTT. Protein product: CASSLFDGNTEAFF.